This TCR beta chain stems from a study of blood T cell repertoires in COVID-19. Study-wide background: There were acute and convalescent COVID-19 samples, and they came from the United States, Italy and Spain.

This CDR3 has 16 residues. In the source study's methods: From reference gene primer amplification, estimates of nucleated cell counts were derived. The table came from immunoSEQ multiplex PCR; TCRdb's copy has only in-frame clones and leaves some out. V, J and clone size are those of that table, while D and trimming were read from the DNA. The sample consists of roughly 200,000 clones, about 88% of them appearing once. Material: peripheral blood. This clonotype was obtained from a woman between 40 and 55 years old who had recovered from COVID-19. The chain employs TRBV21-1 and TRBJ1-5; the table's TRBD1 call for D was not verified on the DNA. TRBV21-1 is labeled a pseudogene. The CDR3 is CASSKGSGAPMWPQHF. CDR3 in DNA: TGTGCCAGCAGCAAAGGCTCAGGCGCACCTATGTGGCCCCAGCATTTT.